Presented here are 15 T cell receptor beta chains from one specimen sequenced in a study of T cells after yellow fever vaccination. TCRdb redid the calling of the 5' RACE reads with MiXCR, one entry per CDR3 protein. The table shows 300,000 to 350,000 distinct CDR3 sequences, with 7% to 10% occurring only once. Source: PBMCs, taken more than 40 days after the first yellow fever vaccination. Source of these receptors: a man younger than 35 who received the YFV17D yellow fever vaccine.

With regard to this clonotype: This CDR3 is missing its conserved last phenylalanine or tryptophan, likely due to a read error. The V gene is TRBV6-5, the J gene TRBJ1-2, with 9 positions matching TRBD1. Germline assignment: CDR1 MNHEY and CDR2 SVGAGI. This CDR3 contains 15 residues. V dropped 2 bases and J dropped 4; count of bases not matched to a gene: 5. CDR3 region: CASSYRQGGGYGYTL. DNA for the CDR3: TGTGCCAGCAGTTACCGACAGGGGGGTGGCTATGGCTACACCTTA.

This chain connects TRBV20-1 to TRBJ2-3, with D possibly TRBD1 on 6 matching bases. Germline values: CDR1 DFQATT, CDR2 SNEGSKA (reference sequence). With 3 bases removed from V and 6 bases from J, the gap between germline ends came to 16 bases. CDR3 length: 14 amino acids. The CDR3 nucleotides read TGCAGTGCTAGCCGACTGGGGGCAGGGGATACGCAGTATTTT. This gives the protein CSASRLGAGDTQYF.

The chain employs TRBV20-1 and TRBJ2-5; 7 bases fit TRBD2. The germline V gene encodes CDR1 DFQATT and CDR2 SNEGSKA (reference sequence). The CDR3 spans 15 residues. V was clipped by 0 bases and J by 7 bases; unmatched bases: 11. CDR3 region: CSARDLGRARGTQYF. The DNA for the CDR3 is TGCAGTGCTAGAGATTTAGGGAGGGCAAGAGGGACCCAGTACTTC.

The chain has TRBV7-6 and TRBJ2-3; D could derive from TRBD1 or TRBD2 (5 bases each). Germline V CDR1 and CDR2: SGHVS, FNYEAQ. The CDR3 is 15 amino acids. The V end lost 1 base, the J end lost 4 bases, and 12 bases lay between the germline ends. CDR3 in DNA: TGTGCCAGCAGCTTAGATTTTTCGGGGCCAGATACGCAGTATTTT. Its translation: CASSLDFSGPDTQYF.

This clonotype was counted ten times or more. The chain joins TRBV5-6 to TRBJ2-1; 12 nucleotides align to TRBD2. This CDR3 has 16 residues. CDR1 and CDR2 (germline): SGHDT, YYEEEE. Trimming removed 3 bases from V and 7 bases from J; junction bases left unmatched: 8. CDR3: CASSYPSGGAGNEQFF. CDR3 bases: TGTGCCAGCAGCTACCCTAGCGGGGGGGCCGGGAATGAGCAGTTCTTC.

This clonotype occurred a few times. The rearrangement links TRBV15 to TRBJ2-1; a possible D gene is TRBD1 (6 bases). This CDR3 has 17 residues. Looked up from germline, CDR1 is LNHNV and CDR2 is YYDKDF (reference sequence). The V and J ends lost 5 bases and 8 bases respectively, with 25 bases between them. The DNA for the CDR3 is TGTGCCACCAGCGGAACACTTCTGGGGGCTTCCCGCGATGAGCAGTTCTTC. Residues: CATSGTLLGASRDEQFF.

This clonotype was observed a few times. This chain links TRBV5-1 with TRBJ2-6; D is possibly TRBD2 (5 bases). Germline V gives CDR1 SGHRS, CDR2 YFSETQ. V gave up 6 bases and J gave up 4 bases, with 14 bases separating them. The CDR3 consists of 15 residues. The CDR3 loop is CASTIQRAGANVLTF. CDR3 coding DNA: TGCGCCAGCACCATCCAGAGGGCCGGGGCCAACGTCCTGACTTTC.

The chain recombines TRBV7-2 with TRBJ2-5; D is ambiguous. Germline loops: CDR1 SGHTA, CDR2 FQGNSA. V shed 5 bases and J shed 2 bases, with 12 bases lying between them. There are 14 residues in the CDR3. The CDR3 region is CASSQRLSQETQYF. The DNA for the CDR3 is TGTGCCAGCAGCCAAAGGTTATCACAAGAGACCCAGTACTTC.

The rearrangement joins TRBV5-1 to TRBJ2-1, with 10 bases identical to TRBD2. Trimming removed 3 bases from V and 10 bases from J; junction bases left unmatched: 4. Germline V lookup: CDR1 SGHRS, CDR2 YFSETQ. The CDR3 loop spans 13 amino acids. The CDR3, as DNA: TGCGCCAGCAGCTCGGAGACTAGCGGGGAGCAGTTCTTC. This sequence encodes CASSSETSGEQFF.

There are a few counts of this clonotype. The CDR3 DNA follows: TGTGCCAGCAGCTTCCAGCGGGGGGCTCGCCCCCCAGAGACCCAGTACTTC. It codes for CASSFQRGARPPETQYF. The chain links TRBV7-2 to TRBJ2-5; 9 nucleotides agree with TRBD2. This CDR3 spans 17 amino acids. V shed 3 bases, J shed 4 bases, and the junction held 12 bases outside the gene matches. Germline CDR1 reads SGHTA; CDR2 reads FQGNSA.

This clonotype was counted only a few times. This chain uses TRBV4-1 with TRBJ1-1; 7 nucleotides line up with TRBD1. There are 17 residues in the CDR3. Trimming cost V 0 bases and J 0 bases; bases outside gene matches: 7. Germline V gene sequence: CDR1 MGHRA, CDR2 YSYEKL. In nucleotides, the CDR3 is TGCGCCAGCAGCCAAGAGACCATAGGGACAGTGAACACTGAAGCTTTCTTT. Its protein is CASSQETIGTVNTEAFF.

J is TRBJ2-6 and V is TRBV28; D is undetermined. Trimming removed 3 bases at V and 3 bases at J, with 9 bases between. Germline assignment: CDR1 MDHEN and CDR2 SYDVKM. The CDR3 totals 15 residues. CDR3 sequence reads: CASSFRVFGANVLTF. In nucleotides, the CDR3 is TGTGCCAGCAGTTTTCGGGTCTTTGGGGCCAACGTCCTGACTTTC.

The V call is TRBV5-5, the J call TRBJ2-5, with TRBD2 matching 16 bases. Germline-derived CDR1 and CDR2 are SGHKS and YYEKEE (reference sequence). The CDR3 contains 18 residues. Trimming removed 2 bases from V and 4 bases from J; junction bases left unmatched: 8. The CDR3 protein is CASSFGGTSGGAVETQYF. In DNA form, the CDR3 reads TGTGCCAGCAGCTTCGGTGGGACTAGCGGGGGGGCGGTAGAGACCCAGTACTTC.

This clonotype was recorded a few times. The chain has TRBV7-2 and TRBJ2-2; D is perhaps TRBD1 (7 bases). The CDR3 runs to 15 residues. Germline CDR1 SGHTA, CDR2 FQGNSA. Trimming stripped 3 bases from V and 4 bases from J, with 12 bases between. Here the CDR3 DNA reads TGTGCCAGCAGCTTGGCGGGACAGTTCACCGGGGAGCTGTTTTTT. It encodes CASSLAGQFTGELFF.

This clonotype was detected a few times. The chain links TRBV20-1 to TRBJ1-2, with unresolved D. The V end was cut by 6 bases, the J end by 3 bases, with 8 bases between. CDR3 length equals 11 residues. Germline V gene sequence: CDR1 DFQATT, CDR2 SNEGSKA (reference sequence). This CDR3 reads CSATGDYGYTF. The CDR3 DNA is TGCAGTGCAACCGGGGACTATGGCTACACCTTC.